The 30 T cell receptor beta chains listed next were all sequenced from one sample in a study of blood T cell repertoires in COVID-19. TCRdb's copy holds only in-frame clones and misses some; the assay was immunoSEQ multiplex PCR. Found here are 30,000 to 40,000 clones, approximately 91% of them singletons; the top ten hold more than 13%. Sequenced material: peripheral blood. Source of these receptors: a human donor with active COVID-19. The donor label of this sample is uncertain.

This clone was found once. The rearrangement joins TRBV24-1 to TRBJ1-2, with TRBD1 identical over 9 bases. Germline CDR1 KGHDR, CDR2 SFDVKD. V trimming: 4 bases; J trimming: 2 bases; junction bases outside the gene matches: 7. The CDR3 runs to 16 residues. The CDR3 DNA is TGTGCCACCAGTGACCCTAAGACAGGGGGAAACTATGGCTACACCTTC. This sequence encodes CATSDPKTGGNYGYTF.

The chain has TRBV6-2 or TRBV6-3 and TRBJ1-1; D possibly corresponds to TRBD1 (5 bases). This CDR3 has 14 amino acids. The germline gives CDR1 MNHEY, CDR2 SVGEGT. Trimming shortened V by 2 bases and J by 0 bases, and 7 bases separated the two germline ends. The CDR3 region is CASSYGALNTEAFF. The CDR3 bases are TGTGCCAGCAGTTACGGGGCATTGAACACTGAAGCTTTCTTT.

The rearrangement links TRBV28 to TRBJ1-2; weak D call: TRBD1 (6 bases). Trimming took 2 bases from V and 7 from J, leaving 11 bases between them. The CDR3 is 13 amino acids. Germline values: CDR1 MDHEN, CDR2 SYDVKM. The CDR3 sequence is CASSLGGAGGYTF. In DNA, the CDR3 is TGTGCCAGCAGTTTAGGGGGGGCGGGTGGCTACACCTTC.

V usage is TRBV2 and J usage is TRBJ1-1; tentatively, D is TRBD1 (5 bases). Trimming removed 4 bases at V and 5 bases at J, with 14 bases between. This CDR3 is built from 14 residues. The germline V gene encodes CDR1 SNHLY and CDR2 FYNNEI. The CDR3 region is CASSAGRRLTEAFF. The CDR3 region has the DNA TGTGCCAGCAGTGCAGGGCGGCGGCTGACTGAAGCTTTCTTT.

This chain uses TRBV6-6 with TRBJ2-5, with 9 bases identical to TRBD2. V lost 0 bases and J lost 5; bases outside the gene matches: 4. The CDR3 is 15 amino acids. Germline CDR1 and CDR2: MNHNY and SVGAGI (reference sequence). CDR3 region: CASSYSPSGMETQYF. The CDR3 DNA follows: TGTGCCAGCAGTTACTCCCCTAGCGGGATGGAGACCCAGTACTTC.

The rearrangement links TRBV6-4 to TRBJ1-1; TRBD1 aligns across 8 bases. This CDR3 has 14 residues. In germline, CDR1 is MRHNA, CDR2 SNTAGT. Trimming removed 4 bases from V and 4 bases from J; junction bases left unmatched: 5. CDR3 DNA: TGTGCCAGCAGTGGGGACAGGACGTGCACTGAAGCTTTCTTT. Amino acids: CASSGDRTCTEAFF.

The chain links TRBV5-8 to TRBJ2-1, with 9 bases that match TRBD1. Germline V gene lookup returns CDR1 SGHTS and CDR2 YDEGEE. The CDR3 length is 15 residues. The V segment lost 0 bases and the J segment 8 bases; nucleotides outside the gene matches: 6. The DNA of the CDR3 is TGTGCCAGCAGCTTGGTGGGACAGGGTGTATATGAGCAGTTCTTC. Translating gives CASSLVGQGVYEQFF. Looking up the rest from reference TRBV5-8 and TRBJ2-1 gives the full variable domain: EAGVTQSPTHLIKTRGQQATLRCSPISGHTSVYWYQQALGLGLQFLLWYDEGEERNRGNFPPRFSGRQFPNYSSELNVNALELEDSALYLCASSLVGQGVYEQFFGPGTRLTVL.

The chain recombines TRBV25-1 with TRBJ1-6, with D possibly being TRBD1 (5 bases). This CDR3 spans 17 amino acids. With 6 bases removed from V and 0 bases from J, the gap between germline ends came to 15 bases. From germline, CDR1 is MGHDK and CDR2 SYGVNS. The CDR3 sequence is CASRARGTDSYNSPLHF. CDR3 DNA sequence: TGTGCCAGCAGGGCAAGGGGCACAGACTCCTATAATTCACCCCTCCACTTT.

V is TRBV29-1 and J is TRBJ2-6; D perhaps matches TRBD1 (6 bases). Germline loops: CDR1 SQVTM, CDR2 ANQGSEA. CDR3 length: 16 amino acids. Trimming removed 5 bases at V and 0 bases at J, with 14 bases between. The CDR3, as DNA: TGCAGCGTTACAGGGCTGGTTGGCTCTGGGGCCAACGTCCTGACTTTC. It codes for CSVTGLVGSGANVLTF.

The chain has TRBV9 and TRBJ2-3, with no clear D. Germline-derived CDR1 and CDR2 are SGDLS and YYNGEE. Trimming removed 3 bases from V and 4 bases from J, with 3 bases in between. The CDR3 runs 11 residues. CDR3: CASSASDTQYF. CDR3 coding DNA: TGTGCCAGCAGCGCTTCAGATACGCAGTATTTT.

Only a few counts were recorded for this clone. The chain carries TRBV5-4 and TRBJ1-2, with a tentative D call TRBD1 (6 bases). The V gene lost 4 bases and the J gene lost 10 bases, with 17 bases spanning the gap. This CDR3 has 13 residues. In germline, CDR1 is SGHNT, CDR2 YYREEE (reference sequence). The CDR3 spells CASSRIGQRDYTF. The CDR3 DNA reads TGTGCCAGCAGCCGTATTGGACAGAGAGACTACACCTTC.

J is TRBJ1-1 and V is TRBV6-5; D gene ambiguous. The germline CDR1 and CDR2 sequences are MNHEY and SVGAGI. This CDR3 is 14 amino acids long. Trimming cost V 6 bases and J 0 bases, with 11 bases left between them. The CDR3 region is CASSQGLMNTEAFF. CDR3 coding DNA: TGTGCCAGCAGCCAAGGACTTATGAACACTGAAGCTTTCTTT.

The chain joins TRBV18 to TRBJ2-2; 8 bases agree with TRBD1. V trimming: 2 bases; J trimming: 1 base; junction bases outside the gene matches: 0. The CDR3 extends over 15 amino acids. In germline, CDR1 is KGHSH, CDR2 LQKENI. The CDR3 loop reads CASSPGTGNTGELFF. The CDR3 coding sequence is TGTGCCAGCTCACCAGGGACAGGGAACACCGGGGAGCTGTTTTTT.

This clone was picked up one time. V gene TRBV6-6 combines with J gene TRBJ1-6; 7 positions match TRBD1. V lost 5 bases, J lost 3 bases, and 10 bases stayed unmatched. The CDR3 is 17 residues long. The germline gives CDR1 MNHNY, CDR2 SVGAGI (reference sequence). The CDR3, as DNA: TGTGCCAGCAGTCCACCCAGACAGGGCCACTATAATTCACCCCTCCACTTT. Protein: CASSPPRQGHYNSPLHF.

V is TRBV9 and J is TRBJ1-2; 7 positions agree with TRBD1. CDR1 is SGDLS and CDR2 is YYNGEE in the germline V gene. CDR3 size: 13 residues. The ends lost 3 bases at V and 2 bases at J; junction bases unmatched: 1. CDR3 nucleotide sequence: TGTGCCAGCAGCGCGACAGGGAACTATGGCTACACCTTC. Protein: CASSATGNYGYTF. The full variable domain, rest sourced from reference TRBV9 and TRBJ1-2, is DSGVTQTPKHLITATGQRVTLRCSPRSGDLSVYWYQQSLDQGLQFLIQYYNGEERAKGNILERFSAQQFPDLHSELNLSSLELGDSALYFCASSATGNYGYTFGSGTRLTVV.

J is TRBJ1-2 and V is TRBV3-1 (or the pseudogene TRBV3-2); D may be TRBD1 (5 bases). CDR3 size: 15 residues. Looked up from germline, CDR1 is LGHDT and CDR2 is YNNKEL (reference sequence). The V and J ends lost 4 bases and 2 bases respectively, with 14 bases between them. CDR3 in DNA: TGTGCCAGCAGCCCCTGGAGGGGACGAAACTATGGCTACACCTTC. Translating it yields CASSPWRGRNYGYTF.

The chain joins TRBV24-1 to TRBJ1-1; no firm D call. The V and J ends lost 9 bases and 0 bases respectively, with 10 bases between them. CDR3 length: 13 amino acids. Germline V gene data show CDR1 as KGHDR and CDR2 as SFDVKD. As DNA, the CDR3 is TGTGCCACCCGCTACCCCATGAACACTGAAGCTTTCTTT. It translates to CATRYPMNTEAFF.

In its sample, this clone ranks as medium-sized. V and J are TRBV6-4 and TRBJ1-1, with 7 bases matching TRBD1. CDR3 length equals 15 residues. Germline CDR1 and CDR2: MRHNA and SNTAGT. The V gene end was trimmed by 2 bases and the J gene end by 4 bases; junction bases not matched to a gene: 7. Here the CDR3 DNA reads TGTGCCAGCAGTGACACAGGGGATGGGGCCACTGAAGCTTTCTTT. Its protein is CASSDTGDGATEAFF.

The chain uses TRBV3-1 (or the pseudogene TRBV3-2) and TRBJ2-5, with 8 bases that match TRBD2. Germline trimming cut 6 bases from V and 1 base from J; bases unmatched to any gene: 7. Germline loops: CDR1 LGHDT, CDR2 YNNKEL (reference sequence). This CDR3 has 15 amino acids. CDR3 amino acids: CASSLSGVGQETQYF. The CDR3 DNA reads TGTGCCAGCAGTCTTAGCGGGGTTGGCCAAGAGACCCAGTACTTC.

The rearrangement uses TRBV27 and TRBJ1-1; 9 bases match TRBD1. Germline V CDR1 and CDR2: MNHEY, SMNVEV (reference sequence). V trimming: 6 bases; J trimming: 5 bases; junction bases outside the gene matches: 13. The CDR3 is 16 amino acids. CDR3 sequence (DNA): TGTGCCAGCAGGACCCTACTGACGGGGACAGGGACTGAAGCTTTCTTT. It specifies CASRTLLTGTGTEAFF.

V and J are TRBV28 and TRBJ2-7; 8 bases agree with TRBD1. The CDR3 has 15 amino acids. V gave up 5 bases and J gave up 4 bases; unmatched junction bases: 10. Germline CDR1 reads MDHEN; CDR2 reads SYDVKM. The CDR3 here is CASSPHRTGRYEQYF. CDR3 bases: TGTGCCAGCAGTCCCCACCGGACAGGGAGGTACGAGCAGTACTTC.

This CDR3 reads CASSQEQGARYGYTF. Written as DNA, the CDR3 is TGTGCCAGCAGCCAAGAACAGGGGGCGCGATATGGCTACACCTTC. The rearrangement links TRBV4-2 to TRBJ1-2, with 9 nucleotides matching TRBD1. The length of the CDR3 is 15 residues. Germline loops: CDR1 LGHNA, CDR2 YNFKEQ. J gave up 5 bases and V 0 bases, and 4 bases lay outside the gene matches.

The chain links TRBV9 to TRBJ1-2, with TRBD1 matching over 8 bases. Per the germline V gene, CDR1 is SGDLS and CDR2 is YYNGEE. Germline trimming cut 2 bases from V and 4 bases from J; bases unmatched to any gene: 7. The CDR3 runs to 15 residues. In nucleotides, the CDR3 is TGTGCCAGCAGCGTGGCAGGGGGCCTTTCCTATGGCTACACCTTC. Translation gives CASSVAGGLSYGYTF.

The chain joins TRBV9 to TRBJ2-3, with 10 nucleotides matching TRBD2. The CDR3 length is 16 residues. J was trimmed by 0 bases and V by 3 bases; bases with no gene match: 4. The germline CDR1 and CDR2 sequences are SGDLS and YYNGEE. For the CDR3, the DNA is TGTGCCAGCAGCGCCCTAGCGGGGGCTAGCACAGATACGCAGTATTTT. This gives the protein CASSALAGASTDTQYF.

The V gene is TRBV10-1, the J gene TRBJ1-1, with D possibly being TRBD1 (5 bases). Trimming took 0 bases from V and 4 from J, leaving 21 bases between them. The CDR3 is 18 residues long. Germline values: CDR1 WNHNN, CDR2 SYGVQD (reference sequence). The CDR3 DNA reads as TGCGCCAGCAGTGAGTCGACTGGGGGGGAGGCTTGGGGCACTGAAGCTTTCTTT. Translating gives CASSESTGGEAWGTEAFF.

V is TRBV5-5 and J is TRBJ2-2; D might be TRBD1 (6 bases). Trimming stripped 1 base from V and 6 bases from J, with 16 bases between. Germline CDR1 SGHKS, CDR2 YYEKEE (reference sequence). This CDR3 has 16 amino acids. The CDR3 region has the DNA TGTGCCAGCAGCTTGCCAAAACAGGGAGTAGCCGGGGAGCTGTTTTTT. Its translation: CASSLPKQGVAGELFF.

The gene calls are TRBV24-1 and TRBJ1-3; possible D gene TRBD1, 5 bases. This CDR3 is 14 amino acids long. The ends were cut back, 5 bases at V and 2 bases at J, with 9 bases in the middle. The V gene's germline CDR1 is KGHDR and CDR2 SFDVKD. The DNA of the CDR3 is TGTGCCACCAGTGGAAGCAGGGCTGGAAACACCATATATTTT. It yields the protein CATSGSRAGNTIYF.

The chain carries TRBV7-3 and TRBJ2-1, with TRBD2 identical over 13 bases. Germline lookup yields CDR1 SGHTA and CDR2 FQGTGA. CDR3 length equals 19 residues. After removal of 5 bases from V and 6 bases from J, the junction contained 16 bases not matched to a gene. The DNA for the CDR3 is TGTGCCAGCAGCATGGGACTAGCGGGGACGCACACTTTCGGCAATGAGCAGTTCTTC. It codes for CASSMGLAGTHTFGNEQFF.

This clone was observed once. The CDR3 nucleotides are TGTGCCAGCAGTTCCGGGACAACGAACACCGGGGAGCTGTTTTTT. Residues: CASSSGTTNTGELFF. V and J are TRBV27 and TRBJ2-2, with D perhaps matching TRBD1 (6 bases). V was clipped by 4 bases and J by 0 bases, with 9 bases between them. The germline V gene has CDR1 MNHEY and CDR2 SMNVEV (reference sequence). The CDR3 loop spans 15 amino acids.

This CDR3 reads CAISDVLAGGPVDEQFF. CDR3 nucleotide sequence: TGTGCCATCAGTGACGTCCTAGCGGGGGGGCCGGTCGATGAGCAGTTCTTC. The V gene is TRBV10-3, the J gene TRBJ2-1; 12 positions match TRBD2. Germline V gene lookup returns CDR1 ENHRY and CDR2 SYGVKD. J was trimmed by 8 bases and V by 3 bases; bases with no gene match: 11. This CDR3 has 17 amino acids.